These T cell receptor beta chains were read from a single sample in a study of beta chain features in type 1 diabetes. Assay used: immunoSEQ multiplex PCR; TCRdb lists only in-frame clones, some missing. Found here are hundreds of thousands of clones, 12% to 15% of them singletons; the top ten hold 5.5% to 7.5%. Sequencing was done on a sample of central memory CD4+ T cells from blood. These receptors originate from a man aged 30 to 45 in good health. CDR3s include the opening cysteine and the closing phenylalanine or tryptophan. Fields, in order: V gene, J gene, clone size, D gene, CDR3 protein, CDR3 DNA. A D gene is named only where the DNA matches it firmly. Clone size is given for some rows only: seen once, a few or many times, or a class if the clone is expanded.

V gene: TRBV29-1; J gene: TRBJ1-3; clone size: few; D gene: .; CDR3 protein: CSVEEAGRSGNTIYF; CDR3 DNA: TGCAGCGTTGAAGAAGCAGGCCGATCTGGAAACACCATATATTTT
V gene: TRBV18; J gene: TRBJ2-7; clone size: few; D gene: TRBD2; CDR3 protein: CASSPREVTYEQYF; CDR3 DNA: TGTGCCAGCTCACCCCGGGAGGTCACCTACGAGCAGTACTTC
V gene: TRBV10-3; J gene: TRBJ2-6; clone size: .; D gene: .; CDR3 protein: CASSYRWAGANVLTF; CDR3 DNA: TGTGCCAGCAGTTACAGGTGGGCTGGGGCCAACGTCCTGACTTTC
V gene: TRBV19; J gene: TRBJ1-2; clone size: .; D gene: .; CDR3 protein: CASSRQLTSGYTF; CDR3 DNA: TGTGCCAGTAGTCGACAACTGACATCTGGCTACACCTTC
V gene: TRBV21-1; J gene: TRBJ1-1; clone size: few; D gene: .; CDR3 protein: CASSNMPNTEAFF; CDR3 DNA: TGTGCCAGCAGCAATATGCCGAACACTGAAGCTTTCTTT
V gene: TRBV19; J gene: TRBJ1-2; clone size: .; D gene: .; CDR3 protein: CASSIHGRADYGYTF; CDR3 DNA: TGTGCCAGTAGTATTCATGGCCGAGCGGACTATGGCTACACCTTC
V gene: TRBV19; J gene: TRBJ2-1; clone size: few; D gene: TRBD1; CDR3 protein: CASSIEAQGYNEQFF; CDR3 DNA: TGTGCCAGTAGTATAGAAGCACAGGGGTACAATGAGCAGTTCTTC
V gene: TRBV5-1; J gene: TRBJ2-7; clone size: .; D gene: .; CDR3 protein: CASSETTYEQYF; CDR3 DNA: TGCGCCAGCAGCGAGACAACTTACGAGCAGTACTTC
V gene: TRBV19; J gene: TRBJ1-4; clone size: .; D gene: TRBD1; CDR3 protein: CASSTRQGRNEKLFF; CDR3 DNA: TGTGCCAGTAGTACCAGACAGGGGAGGAATGAAAAACTGTTTTTT
V gene: TRBV7-6; J gene: TRBJ2-2; clone size: few; D gene: TRBD1; CDR3 protein: CASSLGQGYTGELFF; CDR3 DNA: TGTGCCAGCAGCCTTGGACAGGGATACACCGGGGAGCTGTTTTTT
V gene: TRBV18; J gene: TRBJ2-5; clone size: .; D gene: .; CDR3 protein: CASSPQDQETQYF; CDR3 DNA: TGTGCCAGCTCACCACAGGACCAAGAGACCCAGTACTTC
V gene: TRBV6-5; J gene: TRBJ2-1; clone size: few; D gene: .; CDR3 protein: CASSYSGGGDYEQFF; CDR3 DNA: TGTGCCAGCAGTTACTCCGGGGGCGGGGATTATGAGCAGTTCTTC
V gene: TRBV14; J gene: TRBJ2-7; clone size: many; D gene: TRBD1; CDR3 protein: CASSQAATGIPYEQYF; CDR3 DNA: TGTGCCAGCAGCCAAGCTGCGACAGGGATTCCCTACGAGCAGTACTTC
V gene: TRBV10-3; J gene: TRBJ1-1; clone size: few; D gene: .; CDR3 protein: CAIRGTETNTEAFF; CDR3 DNA: TGTGCCATCAGGGGAACGGAGACCAACACTGAAGCTTTCTTT
V gene: TRBV19; J gene: TRBJ1-2; clone size: few; D gene: .; CDR3 protein: CASSPPPGYTF; CDR3 DNA: TGTGCCAGTAGCCCCCCGCCTGGCTACACCTTC
V gene: TRBV18; J gene: TRBJ2-3; clone size: few; D gene: TRBD2; CDR3 protein: CASSPPGLGHSDTQYF; CDR3 DNA: TGTGCCAGCTCACCACCGGGACTAGGCCATTCGGATACGCAGTATTTT
V gene: TRBV29-1; J gene: TRBJ2-5; clone size: .; D gene: TRBD1; CDR3 protein: CSVSLGTGRLQTQYF; CDR3 DNA: TGCAGCGTTAGTTTGGGGACAGGGCGACTCCAGACCCAGTACTTC
V gene: TRBV18; J gene: TRBJ1-5; clone size: .; D gene: .; CDR3 protein: CASSLLDSSNQPQHF; CDR3 DNA: TGTGCCAGCTCACTGTTGGACTCTAGCAATCAGCCCCAGCATTTT
V gene: TRBV6-6; J gene: TRBJ1-1; clone size: .; D gene: .; CDR3 protein: CASSELRAAAFF; CDR3 DNA: TGTGCCAGCTCTGAGTTGAGGGCCGCGGCGTTCTTT
V gene: TRBV6-6; J gene: TRBJ2-1; clone size: many; D gene: TRBD1; CDR3 protein: CASATGGNNEQFF; CDR3 DNA: TGTGCCAGCGCGACAGGGGGAAACAATGAGCAGTTCTTC
V gene: TRBV9; J gene: TRBJ1-2; clone size: .; D gene: .; CDR3 protein: CASSVMANYGYTF; CDR3 DNA: TGTGCCAGCAGCGTAATGGCTAACTATGGCTACACCTTC
V gene: TRBV7-8; J gene: TRBJ2-2; clone size: .; D gene: TRBD2; CDR3 protein: CASSLERLAGNTGELFF; CDR3 DNA: TGTGCCAGCAGCTTAGAGAGACTAGCGGGGAACACCGGGGAGCTGTTTTTT
V gene: TRBV7-6; J gene: TRBJ2-5; clone size: .; D gene: .; CDR3 protein: CASSPLGQFGGETQYF; CDR3 DNA: TGTGCCAGCAGCCCATTGGGACAATTTGGAGGGGAGACCCAGTACTTC
V gene: TRBV5-1; J gene: TRBJ2-3; clone size: .; D gene: TRBD2; CDR3 protein: CASSLRLAGEHTQYF; CDR3 DNA: TGCGCCAGCAGCCTTCGACTAGCGGGGGAGCATACGCAGTATTTT
V gene: TRBV14; J gene: TRBJ2-7; clone size: few; D gene: TRBD2; CDR3 protein: CASSQARGGPYEQYF; CDR3 DNA: TGTGCCAGCAGCCAAGCCCGGGGGGGCCCCTACGAGCAGTACTTC
V gene: TRBV6-6; J gene: TRBJ1-1; clone size: few; D gene: .; CDR3 protein: CASSKNREAFF; CDR3 DNA: TGTGCCAGCAGCAAAAACAGGGAAGCTTTCTTT
V gene: TRBV11-2; J gene: TRBJ2-3; clone size: .; D gene: .; CDR3 protein: CASSRWASTDTQYF; CDR3 DNA: TGTGCCAGCAGCCGTTGGGCGAGCACAGATACGCAGTATTTT
V gene: TRBV18; J gene: TRBJ2-3; clone size: few; D gene: .; CDR3 protein: CASSPVGVNTQYF; CDR3 DNA: TGTGCCAGCTCACCAGTGGGTGTTAATACGCAGTATTTT
V gene: TRBV6-5; J gene: TRBJ1-1; clone size: .; D gene: .; CDR3 protein: CASSYTTSKGEAFF; CDR3 DNA: TGTGCCAGCAGTTACACGACAAGTAAGGGTGAAGCTTTCTTT
V gene: TRBV4-1; J gene: TRBJ1-1; clone size: .; D gene: .; CDR3 protein: CASSQEGGLVAEAFF; CDR3 DNA: TGCGCCAGCAGCCAAGAGGGGGGGTTGGTGGCTGAAGCTTTCTTT
V gene: TRBV7-2; J gene: TRBJ2-3; clone size: few; D gene: TRBD2; CDR3 protein: CASSVSGGNTDTQYF; CDR3 DNA: TGTGCCAGCAGCGTTAGCGGGGGGAATACAGATACGCAGTATTTT
V gene: TRBV7-2; J gene: TRBJ2-7; clone size: .; D gene: TRBD1; CDR3 protein: CASSLVGQGVDEQYF; CDR3 DNA: TGTGCCAGCAGCTTAGTTGGACAGGGGGTCGACGAGCAGTACTTC
V gene: TRBV6-1; J gene: TRBJ2-5; clone size: .; D gene: TRBD1; CDR3 protein: CASSETGGRETQYF; CDR3 DNA: TGTGCCAGCAGTGAGACAGGGGGCCGGGAGACCCAGTACTTC
V gene: TRBV4-2; J gene: TRBJ1-5; clone size: once; D gene: .; CDR3 protein: CASSQYFGDNQPQHF; CDR3 DNA: TGTGCCAGCAGCCAATACTTCGGGGACAATCAGCCCCAGCATTTT
V gene: TRBV19; J gene: TRBJ1-1; clone size: .; D gene: TRBD1; CDR3 protein: CASSLGQGFSEAFF; CDR3 DNA: TGTGCCAGTAGTCTAGGACAGGGGTTTTCTGAAGCTTTCTTT
V gene: TRBV19; J gene: TRBJ2-6; clone size: few; D gene: .; CDR3 protein: CASSISGPLGRTGANVLTF; CDR3 DNA: TGTGCCAGTAGTATATCGGGACCCCTCGGTCGAACTGGGGCCAACGTCCTGACTTTC
V gene: TRBV7-2; J gene: TRBJ2-5; clone size: .; D gene: .; CDR3 protein: CASSLDPRETQYF; CDR3 DNA: TGTGCCAGCAGCTTAGATCCGCGAGAGACCCAGTACTTC
V gene: TRBV29-1; J gene: TRBJ1-3; clone size: few; D gene: .; CDR3 protein: CSVGGGNTIYF; CDR3 DNA: TGCAGCGTTGGGGGGGGAAACACCATATATTTT
V gene: TRBV14; J gene: TRBJ2-1; clone size: .; D gene: TRBD2; CDR3 protein: CASSQVGGRDSNEQFF; CDR3 DNA: TGTGCCAGCAGCCAAGTGGGCGGGAGGGATTCTAATGAGCAGTTCTTC
V gene: TRBV7-9; J gene: TRBJ1-5; clone size: few; D gene: .; CDR3 protein: CASSLGQSSNQPQHF; CDR3 DNA: TGTGCCAGCAGCTTAGGACAAAGTAGCAATCAGCCCCAGCATTTT
V gene: TRBV12-5; J gene: TRBJ1-2; clone size: .; D gene: TRBD1; CDR3 protein: CASGLLQGAAVWGNYGYTF; CDR3 DNA: TGTGCTAGTGGTTTGTTACAGGGGGCGGCAGTGTGGGGTAACTATGGCTACACCTTC
V gene: TRBV5-4; J gene: TRBJ2-2; clone size: few; D gene: .; CDR3 protein: CASSQQISGTAGELFF; CDR3 DNA: TGCGCCAGCAGCCAACAAATCAGCGGGACAGCCGGGGAGCTGTTTTTT